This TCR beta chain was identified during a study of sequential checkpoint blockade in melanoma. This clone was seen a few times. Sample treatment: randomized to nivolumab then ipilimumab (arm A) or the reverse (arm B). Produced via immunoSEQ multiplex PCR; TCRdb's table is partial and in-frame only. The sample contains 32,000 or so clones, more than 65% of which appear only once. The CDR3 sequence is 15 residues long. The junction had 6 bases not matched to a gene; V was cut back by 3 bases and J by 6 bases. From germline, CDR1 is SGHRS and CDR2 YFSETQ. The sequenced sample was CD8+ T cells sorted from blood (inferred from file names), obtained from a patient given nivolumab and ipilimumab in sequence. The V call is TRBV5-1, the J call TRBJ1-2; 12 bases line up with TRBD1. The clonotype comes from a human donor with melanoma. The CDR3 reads CASSWAGTGGDGYTF. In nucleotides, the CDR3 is TGCGCCAGCAGCTGGGCCGGGACAGGGGGCGATGGCTACACCTTC.